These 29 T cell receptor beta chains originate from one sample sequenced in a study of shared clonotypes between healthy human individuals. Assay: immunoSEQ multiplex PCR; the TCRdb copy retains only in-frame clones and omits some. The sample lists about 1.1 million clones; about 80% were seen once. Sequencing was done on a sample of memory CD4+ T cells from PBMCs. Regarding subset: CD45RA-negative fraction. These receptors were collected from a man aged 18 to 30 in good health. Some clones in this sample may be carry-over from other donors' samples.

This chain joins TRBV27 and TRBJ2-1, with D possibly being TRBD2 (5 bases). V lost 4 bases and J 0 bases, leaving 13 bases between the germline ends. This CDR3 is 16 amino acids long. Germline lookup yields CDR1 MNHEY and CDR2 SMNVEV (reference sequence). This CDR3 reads CASSSVAPSSYNEQFF. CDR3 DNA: TGTGCCAGCAGTTCCGTAGCGCCGAGCTCCTACAATGAGCAGTTCTTC.

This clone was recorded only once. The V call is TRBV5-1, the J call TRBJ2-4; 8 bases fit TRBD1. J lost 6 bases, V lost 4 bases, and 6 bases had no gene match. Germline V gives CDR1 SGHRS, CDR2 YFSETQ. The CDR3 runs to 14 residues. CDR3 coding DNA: TGCGCCAGCAGCCCTGGGACAGGTTTAAACATTCAGTACTTC. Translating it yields CASSPGTGLNIQYF.

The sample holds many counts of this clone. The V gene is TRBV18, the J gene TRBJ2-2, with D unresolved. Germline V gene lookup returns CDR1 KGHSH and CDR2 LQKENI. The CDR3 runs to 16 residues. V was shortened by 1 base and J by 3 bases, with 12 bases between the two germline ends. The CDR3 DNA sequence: TGTGCCAGCTCACCACAGCAGCTGGCCGACACCGGGGAGCTGTTTTTT. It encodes CASSPQQLADTGELFF.

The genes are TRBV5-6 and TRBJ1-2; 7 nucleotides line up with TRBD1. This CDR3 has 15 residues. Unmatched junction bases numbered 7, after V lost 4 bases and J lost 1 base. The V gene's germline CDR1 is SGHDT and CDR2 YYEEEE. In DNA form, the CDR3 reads TGTGCCAGCAGCCGCGGGGACAGTGGTAACTATGGCTACACCTTC. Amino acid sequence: CASSRGDSGNYGYTF.

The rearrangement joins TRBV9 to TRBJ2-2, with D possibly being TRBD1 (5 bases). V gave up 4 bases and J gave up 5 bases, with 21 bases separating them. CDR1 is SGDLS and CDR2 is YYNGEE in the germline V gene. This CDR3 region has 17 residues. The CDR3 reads CASSSTLVGLGTGELFF. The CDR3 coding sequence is TGTGCCAGCAGCTCGACGTTGGTGGGGCTGGGGACCGGGGAGCTGTTTTTT.

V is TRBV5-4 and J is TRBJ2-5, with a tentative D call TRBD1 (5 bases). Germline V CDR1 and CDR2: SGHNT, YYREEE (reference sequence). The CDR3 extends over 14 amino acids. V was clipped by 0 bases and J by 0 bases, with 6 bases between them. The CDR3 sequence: CASSLVDNQETQYF. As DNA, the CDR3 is TGTGCCAGCAGCTTGGTGGACAACCAAGAGACCCAGTACTTC.

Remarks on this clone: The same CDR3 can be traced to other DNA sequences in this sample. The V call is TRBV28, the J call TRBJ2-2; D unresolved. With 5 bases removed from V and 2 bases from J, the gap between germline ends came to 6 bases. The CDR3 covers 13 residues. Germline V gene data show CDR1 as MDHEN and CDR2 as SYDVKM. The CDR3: CASSLGNTGELFF. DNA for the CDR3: TGTGCCAGCAGTCTAGGTAACACCGGGGAGCTGTTTTTT.

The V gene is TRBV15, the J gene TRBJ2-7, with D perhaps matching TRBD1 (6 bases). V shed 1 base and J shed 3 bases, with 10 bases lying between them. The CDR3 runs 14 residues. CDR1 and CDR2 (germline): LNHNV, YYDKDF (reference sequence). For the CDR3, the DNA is TGTGCCACCAGCAGAGTAACAGGGATCTACGAGCAGTACTTC. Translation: CATSRVTGIYEQYF. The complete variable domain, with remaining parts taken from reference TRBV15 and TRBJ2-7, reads DAMVIQNPRYQVTQFGKPVTLSCSQTLNHNVMYWYQQKSSQAPKLLFHYYDKDFNNEADTPDNFQSRRPNTSFCFLDIRSPGLGDTAMYLCATSRVTGIYEQYFGPGTRLTVT.

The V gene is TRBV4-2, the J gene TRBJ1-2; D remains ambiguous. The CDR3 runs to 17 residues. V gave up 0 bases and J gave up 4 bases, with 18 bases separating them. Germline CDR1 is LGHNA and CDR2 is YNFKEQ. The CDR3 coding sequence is TGTGCCAGCAGCCAAGATTTTTTGGACGGCCGTGGCTATGGCTACACCTTC. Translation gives CASSQDFLDGRGYGYTF.

The CDR3 here is CASSLDLTSGSRINEQFF. For the CDR3, the DNA is TGCGCCAGCAGCCTAGACCTTACTAGCGGGAGTCGGATCAATGAGCAGTTCTTC. The chain joins TRBV4-3 to TRBJ2-1, with 11 bases lining up with TRBD2. Per the germline V gene, CDR1 is LGHNA and CDR2 is YSLEER. Trimming cost V 4 bases and J 6 bases; bases outside gene matches: 14. The CDR3 runs to 18 residues.

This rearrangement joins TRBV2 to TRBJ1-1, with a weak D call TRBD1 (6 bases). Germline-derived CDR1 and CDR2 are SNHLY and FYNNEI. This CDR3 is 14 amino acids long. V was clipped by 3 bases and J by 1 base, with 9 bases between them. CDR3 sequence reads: CASSDQGRNTEAFF. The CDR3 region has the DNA TGTGCCAGCAGTGATCAGGGGAGGAACACTGAAGCTTTCTTT.

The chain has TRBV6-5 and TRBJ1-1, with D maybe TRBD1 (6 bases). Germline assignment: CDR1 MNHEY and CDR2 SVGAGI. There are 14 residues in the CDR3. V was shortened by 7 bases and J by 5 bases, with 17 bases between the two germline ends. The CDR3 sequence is CASTSQGRWTEAFF. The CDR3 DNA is TGTGCCAGCACCTCTCAGGGGCGATGGACTGAAGCTTTCTTT.

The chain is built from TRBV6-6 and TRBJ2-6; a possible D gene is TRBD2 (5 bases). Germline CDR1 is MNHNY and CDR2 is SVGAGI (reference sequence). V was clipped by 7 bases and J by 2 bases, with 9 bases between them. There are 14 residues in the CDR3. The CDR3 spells CASTRGTGANVLTF. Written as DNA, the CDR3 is TGTGCCAGCACCCGGGGAACTGGGGCCAACGTCCTGACTTTC.

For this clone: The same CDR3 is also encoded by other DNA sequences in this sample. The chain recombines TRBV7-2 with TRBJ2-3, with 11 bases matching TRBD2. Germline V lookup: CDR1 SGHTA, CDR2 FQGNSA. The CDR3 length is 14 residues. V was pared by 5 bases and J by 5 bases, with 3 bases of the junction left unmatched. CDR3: CASSPGTSGDTQYF. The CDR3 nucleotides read TGTGCCAGCAGCCCAGGGACTAGCGGAGATACGCAGTATTTT. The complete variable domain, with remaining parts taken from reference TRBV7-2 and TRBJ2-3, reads GAGVSQSPSNKVTEKGKDVELRCDPISGHTALYWYRQSLGQGLEFLIYFQGNSAPDKSGLPSDRFSAERTGGSVSTLTIQRTQQEDSAVYLCASSPGTSGDTQYFGPGTRLTVL.

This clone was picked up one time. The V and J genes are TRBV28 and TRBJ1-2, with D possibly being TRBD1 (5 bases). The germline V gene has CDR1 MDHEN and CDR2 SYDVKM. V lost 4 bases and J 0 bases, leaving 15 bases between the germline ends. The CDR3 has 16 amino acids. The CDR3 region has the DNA TGTGCCAGCAGTTCCCCCTCGACAGATTCTAACTATGGCTACACCTTC. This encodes CASSSPSTDSNYGYTF.

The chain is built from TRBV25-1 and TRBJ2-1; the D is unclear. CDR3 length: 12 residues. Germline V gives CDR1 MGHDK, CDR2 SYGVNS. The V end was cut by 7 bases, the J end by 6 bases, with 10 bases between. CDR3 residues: CASTLNSNEQFF. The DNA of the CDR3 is TGTGCCAGCACCTTAAACAGCAATGAGCAGTTCTTC.

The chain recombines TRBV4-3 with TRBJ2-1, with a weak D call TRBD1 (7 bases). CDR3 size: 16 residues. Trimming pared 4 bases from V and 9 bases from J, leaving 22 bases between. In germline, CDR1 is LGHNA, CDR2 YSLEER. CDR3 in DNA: TGCGCCAGCAGCCTAACGGGAGCTAAGGGGGCTGGTGAGCAGTTCTTC. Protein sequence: CASSLTGAKGAGEQFF.

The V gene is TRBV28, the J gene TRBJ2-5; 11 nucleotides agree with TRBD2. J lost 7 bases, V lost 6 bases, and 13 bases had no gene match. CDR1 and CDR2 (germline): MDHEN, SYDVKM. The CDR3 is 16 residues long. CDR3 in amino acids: CASSPRTSGLLGTQYF. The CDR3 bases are TGTGCCAGCAGCCCGAGGACTAGCGGGCTTTTAGGGACCCAGTACTTC.

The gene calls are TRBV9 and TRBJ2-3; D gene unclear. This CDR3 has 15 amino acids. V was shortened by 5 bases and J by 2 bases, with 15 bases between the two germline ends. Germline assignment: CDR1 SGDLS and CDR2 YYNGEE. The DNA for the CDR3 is TGTGCCAGCAGTTTTGGTAGTCCCGACACAGATACGCAGTATTTT. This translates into CASSFGSPDTDTQYF.

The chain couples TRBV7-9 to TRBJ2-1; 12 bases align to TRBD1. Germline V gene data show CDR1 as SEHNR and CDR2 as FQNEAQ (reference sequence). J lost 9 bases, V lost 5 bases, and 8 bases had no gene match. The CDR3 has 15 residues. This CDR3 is CASSGGDRGLGEQFF. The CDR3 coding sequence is TGTGCCAGCAGCGGAGGGGACAGGGGGCTAGGTGAGCAGTTCTTC. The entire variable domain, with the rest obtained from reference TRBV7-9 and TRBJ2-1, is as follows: DTGVSQNPRHKITKRGQNVTFRCDPISEHNRLYWYRQTLGQGPEFLTYFQNEAQLEKSRLLSDRFSAERPKGSFSTLEIQRTEQGDSAMYLCASSGGDRGLGEQFFGPGTRLTVL.

The CDR3 region is CATLEQGAKHEQFF. The CDR3 DNA sequence: TGTGCCACCTTGGAACAGGGGGCCAAACATGAGCAGTTCTTC. J is TRBJ2-1 and V is TRBV6-5; the match to TRBD1 covers 9 bases. Germline V gives CDR1 MNHEY, CDR2 SVGAGI. V gave up 10 bases and J gave up 8 bases; unmatched junction bases: 12. The CDR3 sequence is 14 residues long.

The CDR3 DNA is TGTGCCACCAGCAGCCCATTTAATGGAAACACCATATATTTT. Protein: CATSSPFNGNTIYF. The chain has TRBV15 and TRBJ1-3; no reliable D call. V lost 3 bases and J lost 3, with 9 bases in between. The CDR3 is 14 residues long. Germline assignment: CDR1 LNHNV and CDR2 YYDKDF (reference sequence).

CDR3 DNA: TGCGCCAGCAGACCCGACAGGGACGGGAACACTGAAGCTTTCTTT. Encoded protein: CASRPDRDGNTEAFF. J is TRBJ1-1 and V is TRBV5-1; 7 bases are a match to TRBD1. J lost 1 base, V lost 5 bases, and 8 bases had no gene match. Germline CDR1 SGHRS, CDR2 YFSETQ. The CDR3 covers 15 residues.

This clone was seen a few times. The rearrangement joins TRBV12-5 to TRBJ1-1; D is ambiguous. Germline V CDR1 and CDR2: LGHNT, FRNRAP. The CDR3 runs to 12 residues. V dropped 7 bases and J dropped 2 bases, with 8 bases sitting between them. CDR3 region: CASALDNTEAFF. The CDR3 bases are TGTGCTAGTGCTCTAGACAACACTGAAGCTTTCTTT.

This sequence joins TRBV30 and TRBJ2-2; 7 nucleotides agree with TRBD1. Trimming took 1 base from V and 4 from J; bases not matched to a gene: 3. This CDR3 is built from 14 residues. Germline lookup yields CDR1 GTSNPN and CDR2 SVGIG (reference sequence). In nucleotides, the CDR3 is TGTGCCTGGAGTGGCACAGGGGTCACCGGGGAGCTGTTTTTT. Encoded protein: CAWSGTGVTGELFF.

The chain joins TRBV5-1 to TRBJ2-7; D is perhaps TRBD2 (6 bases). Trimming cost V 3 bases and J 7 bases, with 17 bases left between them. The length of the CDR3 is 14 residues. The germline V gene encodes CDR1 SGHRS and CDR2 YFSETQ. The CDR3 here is CASSSGLSSAEQYF. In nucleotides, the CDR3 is TGCGCCAGCAGCTCGGGACTTTCTAGCGCGGAGCAGTACTTC.

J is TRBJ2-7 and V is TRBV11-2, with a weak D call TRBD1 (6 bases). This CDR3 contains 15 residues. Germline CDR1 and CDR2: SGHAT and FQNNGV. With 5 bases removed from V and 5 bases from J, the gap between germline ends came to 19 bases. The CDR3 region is CASSPYQGSRNEQYF. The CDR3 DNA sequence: TGTGCCAGCAGCCCGTACCAGGGGAGTAGGAACGAGCAGTACTTC.

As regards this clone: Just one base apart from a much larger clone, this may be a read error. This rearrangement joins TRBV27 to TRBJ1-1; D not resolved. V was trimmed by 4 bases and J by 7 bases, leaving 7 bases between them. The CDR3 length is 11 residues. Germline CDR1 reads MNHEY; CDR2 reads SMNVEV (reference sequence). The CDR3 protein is CASSSGGEAFF. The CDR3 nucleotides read TGTGCCAGCAGTTCCGGAGGTGAAGCTTTCTTT.

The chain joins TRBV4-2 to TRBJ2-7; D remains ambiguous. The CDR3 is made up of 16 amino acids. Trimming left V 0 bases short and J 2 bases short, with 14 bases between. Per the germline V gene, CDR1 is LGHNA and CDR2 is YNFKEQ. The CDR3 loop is CASSQDRVSSPYEQYF. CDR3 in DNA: TGTGCCAGCAGCCAAGATCGGGTTAGCAGCCCCTACGAGCAGTACTTC.